This passage covers 17 T cell receptor beta chains from one sample sequenced in a study of cytomegalovirus exposure and HLA in healthy donors (TCRdb year 2017). Library preparation used the immunoSEQ multiplex PCR assay. For the multiplex PCR, a mixture combining 60 forward primers for TCR Vbeta segments and 13 reverse primers for TCR Jbeta segments was used. Here the immuneACCESS table is served through TCRdb, limited to in-frame sequences with V and J called. Missing clones are a known gap in these copies; in checked studies unresolved V genes cover under half, and the rest lacks a known reason. Within this sample are roughly 150,000 clones, with 70% to 80% of them counted one time only. The ten largest clones take up 9% to 10% of the sample. Material for sequencing was PBMCs. Receptor source: a man aged 18 to 35 in good health and CMV-seropositive.

The rearrangement links TRBV28 to TRBJ2-1, with no clear D. The CDR3 has 15 amino acids. CDR1 is MDHEN, CDR2 SYDVKM, per germline. Deletions cut 5 bases from V and 4 bases from J, with 15 bases between. Written as DNA, the CDR3 is TGTGCCAGCAGTCCGGAACAGACCACTTACAATGAGCAGTTCTTC. Its protein is CASSPEQTTYNEQFF.

The V and J genes are TRBV11-3 and TRBJ2-2; the D is unclear. The CDR3 contains 16 residues. Trimming pared 1 base from V and 5 bases from J, leaving 14 bases between. Per germline, CDR1 SGHNT and CDR2 YENEEA. CDR3 sequence (DNA): TGTGCCAGCAGCTTAGGAGGCGGAAGTATTACCGGGGAGCTGTTTTTT. It translates to CASSLGGGSITGELFF.

The chain combines TRBV7-2 with TRBJ2-7; 7 nucleotides match TRBD2. The CDR3 runs to 15 residues. V dropped 5 bases and J dropped 0; count of bases not matched to a gene: 7. Germline V gene sequence: CDR1 SGHTA, CDR2 FQGNSA. The CDR3 bases are TGTGCCAGCAGCCTAAACCGGGACTACTCCTACGAGCAGTACTTC. Translated: CASSLNRDYSYEQYF.

The V gene is TRBV6-1, the J gene TRBJ1-1; the D gene is possibly TRBD1 (5 bases). CDR3 length equals 13 residues. CDR1 is MNHNS and CDR2 is SASEGT in the germline V gene. V dropped 6 bases and J dropped 7 bases, with 15 bases sitting between them. The CDR3 DNA reads TGTGCCAGCAGGATTACGGGGGGTGGTGAAGCTTTCTTT. Amino acids: CASRITGGGEAFF.

The chain has TRBV5-1 and TRBJ1-1; TRBD1 is a possible D gene (5 bases). The CDR3 is 17 residues long. Germline V gene lookup returns CDR1 SGHRS and CDR2 YFSETQ. The germline V and J ends were trimmed by 0 bases and 1 base, with 16 bases remaining between them. The CDR3 DNA reads TGCGCCAGCAGCTTGGCCGCTAATAGGCAGGGGAACACTGAAGCTTTCTTT. Translated, it gives CASSLAANRQGNTEAFF.

The chain couples TRBV6-1 to TRBJ2-7; TRBD2 agrees at 8 bases. The CDR3 covers 15 residues. Germline V gene sequence: CDR1 MNHNS, CDR2 SASEGT. J gave up 5 bases and V 10 bases, and 16 bases lay outside the gene matches. The CDR3 DNA reads TGTGCCATCTCCGGGACTAGTGGGGGGCCTCACGAGCAGTACTTC. It yields the protein CAISGTSGGPHEQYF.

V and J are TRBV2 and TRBJ1-4, with 10 bases fitting TRBD1. Germline CDR1 reads SNHLY; CDR2 reads FYNNEI. This CDR3 is 17 amino acids long. J was trimmed by 10 bases and V by 1 base; bases with no gene match: 12. The DNA of the CDR3 is TGTGCCAGCAGTGAAGAAAGGGAAGGGACAGGGGTCGGAAAACTGTTTTTT. Its protein product is CASSEEREGTGVGKLFF.

The chain has TRBV6-1 and TRBJ2-1; D unclear. CDR1 is MNHNS and CDR2 is SASEGT in the germline V gene. The CDR3 has 12 residues. V was trimmed by 5 bases and J by 15 bases, leaving 17 bases between them. The CDR3 loop reads CASSSDSGRGFF. In DNA, the CDR3 is TGTGCCAGCAGTTCTGACTCCGGCCGAGGGTTCTTC.

This chain links TRBV2 with TRBJ2-1; 8 bases are shared with TRBD2. The V segment lost 2 bases and the J segment 6 bases; nucleotides outside the gene matches: 3. This CDR3 is 14 amino acids long. CDR1 and CDR2 from the germline V gene are SNHLY and FYNNEI. CDR3 sequence (DNA): TGTGCCAGCAGTGAACCGGGGGGGCTCAATGAGCAGTTCTTC. Its translation is CASSEPGGLNEQFF.

This clone has a single count. This chain joins TRBV30 and TRBJ2-3; 10 nucleotides align to TRBD2. Trimming took 7 bases from V and 2 from J; bases not matched to a gene: 9. There are 15 residues in the CDR3. Germline V gives CDR1 GTSNPN, CDR2 SVGIG (reference sequence). The CDR3 DNA reads TGTGCCTCCGCGGGACTAGCGCACCCCACAGATACGCAGTATTTT. It is translated as CASAGLAHPTDTQYF.

The V and J genes are TRBV12-2 and TRBJ2-6; the table's D call, TRBD2, was not checked against the DNA. TRBV12-2 represents a pseudogene. CDR3 size: 19 residues. The DNA for the CDR3 is TGTGCAAGTCGTCAAATCGATCTAGCGGGTACCTCTGGGGCCAACGTCCTGACTTTC. Protein product: CASRQIDLAGTSGANVLTF.

The genes are TRBV19 and TRBJ2-1, with 10 bases identical to TRBD2. Germline V gene sequence: CDR1 LNHDA, CDR2 SQIVND (reference sequence). CDR3 length equals 15 residues. Unmatched junction bases numbered 7, after V lost 4 bases and J lost 7 bases. The CDR3 DNA reads as TGTGCCAGTAGTACCTCTAGCGGGAGTATTAATGAGCAGTTCTTC. Its translation is CASSTSSGSINEQFF. Full variable domain (outside the CDR3, taken from reference TRBV19 and TRBJ2-1): DGGITQSPKYLFRKEGQNVTLSCEQNLNHDAMYWYRQDPGQGLRLIYYSQIVNDFQKGDIAEGYSVSREKKESFPLTVTSAQKNPTAFYLCASSTSSGSINEQFFGPGTRLTVL.

This clone was recorded a few times. The rearrangement links TRBV5-5 to TRBJ2-2; 7 positions agree with TRBD1. The CDR3 has 17 residues. The V gene end was trimmed by 4 bases and the J gene end by 0 bases; junction bases not matched to a gene: 9. Germline CDR1 and CDR2: SGHKS and YYEKEE (reference sequence). In nucleotides, the CDR3 is TGTGCCAGCAGCCGCGTGGGACAGATCGCGAACACCGGGGAGCTGTTTTTT. This codes for CASSRVGQIANTGELFF.

This chain uses TRBV4-1 with TRBJ1-5; D may be TRBD1 (5 bases). V shed 4 bases and J shed 6 bases, with 22 bases lying between them. CDR3 size: 17 residues. Looked up from germline, CDR1 is MGHRA and CDR2 is YSYEKL. The CDR3 nucleotides are TGCGCCAGCAGCCGCAATACAGGCGGCGGGGCGAGTCAGCCCCAGCATTTT. Translated, it gives CASSRNTGGGASQPQHF.

CDR3 region: CASSLGQGLSGELFF. CDR3 bases: TGTGCCAGCAGTCTGGGACAGGGCCTGTCCGGGGAGCTGTTTTTT. The gene calls are TRBV6-5 and TRBJ2-2, with TRBD1 matching 9 bases. The germline gives CDR1 MNHEY, CDR2 SVGAGI. V lost 5 bases to trimming and J lost 6 bases; unmatched junction nucleotides: 7. This CDR3 is built from 15 residues.

V usage is TRBV7-2 and J usage is TRBJ1-5; D call uncertain. This CDR3 has 15 residues. Germline V gene data show CDR1 as SGHTA and CDR2 as FQGNSA. V lost 8 bases and J lost 0, with 14 bases in between. The CDR3 sequence: CASEPWYSSNQPQHF. DNA of the CDR3: TGTGCCAGCGAACCGTGGTACAGTAGCAATCAGCCCCAGCATTTT.

This clone has only a few counts. The V call is TRBV6-1, the J call TRBJ1-1; a weak D match, TRBD1 (5 bases). Germline-derived CDR1 and CDR2 are MNHNS and SASEGT. The V end lost 5 bases, the J end lost 10 bases, and 14 bases lay between the germline ends. The CDR3 sequence is 12 residues long. CDR3 nucleotides: TGTGCCAGCAGTATTCAGGGAAGGGCAGCTTTCTTT. Amino acids: CASSIQGRAAFF.